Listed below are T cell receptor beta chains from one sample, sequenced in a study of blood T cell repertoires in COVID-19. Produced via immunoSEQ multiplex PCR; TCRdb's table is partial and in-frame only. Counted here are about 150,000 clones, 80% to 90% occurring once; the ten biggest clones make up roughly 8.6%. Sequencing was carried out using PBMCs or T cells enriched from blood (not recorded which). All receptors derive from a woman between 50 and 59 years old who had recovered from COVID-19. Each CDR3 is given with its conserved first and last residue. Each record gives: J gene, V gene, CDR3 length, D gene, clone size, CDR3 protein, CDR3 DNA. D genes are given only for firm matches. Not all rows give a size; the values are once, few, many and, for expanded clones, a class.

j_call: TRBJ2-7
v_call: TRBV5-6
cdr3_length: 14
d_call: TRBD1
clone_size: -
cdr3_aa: CASSLGQGAYEQYF
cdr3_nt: TGTGCCAGCAGCTTGGGTCAGGGGGCGTACGAGCAGTACTTC

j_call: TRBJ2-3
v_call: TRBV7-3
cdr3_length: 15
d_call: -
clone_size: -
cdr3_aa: CASSLRGWDTDTQYF
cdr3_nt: TGTGCCAGCAGCTTACGGGGTTGGGACACAGATACGCAGTATTTT

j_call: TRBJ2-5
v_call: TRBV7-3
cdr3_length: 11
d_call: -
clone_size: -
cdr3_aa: CASSFIETQYF
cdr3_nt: TGTGCCAGCAGCTTCATAGAGACCCAGTACTTC

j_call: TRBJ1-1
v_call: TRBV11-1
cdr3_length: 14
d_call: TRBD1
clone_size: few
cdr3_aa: CASSRGQGKTEAFF
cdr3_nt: TGTGCCAGCAGCCGTGGACAGGGGAAAACTGAAGCTTTCTTT

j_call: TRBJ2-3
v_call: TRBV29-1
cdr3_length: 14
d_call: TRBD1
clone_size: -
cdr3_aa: CSVEGQHSTDTQYF
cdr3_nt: TGCAGCGTTGAGGGACAGCATAGCACAGATACGCAGTATTTT

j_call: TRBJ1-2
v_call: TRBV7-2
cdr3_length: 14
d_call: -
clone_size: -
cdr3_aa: CASSLADRPYGYTF
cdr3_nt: TGTGCCAGCAGCTTAGCAGACAGACCCTATGGCTACACCTTC

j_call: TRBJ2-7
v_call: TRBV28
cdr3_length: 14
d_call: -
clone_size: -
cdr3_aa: CASSLWGLGDEQYF
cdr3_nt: TGTGCCAGCAGTTTATGGGGGCTGGGCGACGAGCAGTACTTC

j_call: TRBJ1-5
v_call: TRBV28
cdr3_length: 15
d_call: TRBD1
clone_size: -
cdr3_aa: CASSLVQGNNQPQHF
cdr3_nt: TGTGCCAGCAGTTTGGTACAGGGGAACAATCAGCCCCAGCATTTT

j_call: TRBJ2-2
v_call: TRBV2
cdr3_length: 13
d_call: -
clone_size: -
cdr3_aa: CASKVRDTGELFF
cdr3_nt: TGTGCCAGCAAAGTGCGGGACACCGGGGAGCTGTTTTTT

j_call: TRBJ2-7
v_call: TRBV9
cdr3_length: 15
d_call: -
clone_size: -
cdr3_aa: CASSVGTAGEYEQYF
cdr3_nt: TGTGCCAGCAGCGTAGGTACGGCAGGGGAGTACGAGCAGTACTTC

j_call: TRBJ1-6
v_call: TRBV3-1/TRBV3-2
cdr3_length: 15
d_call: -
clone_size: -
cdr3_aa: CASSQFRGVSTPLHF
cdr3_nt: TGTGCCAGCAGCCAGTTCAGGGGTGTCAGCACACCCCTCCACTTT

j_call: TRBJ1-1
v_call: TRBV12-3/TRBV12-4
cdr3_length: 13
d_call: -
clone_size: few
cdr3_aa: CASSSIRNTEAFF
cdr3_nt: TGTGCCAGCAGTTCTATAAGGAACACTGAAGCTTTCTTT

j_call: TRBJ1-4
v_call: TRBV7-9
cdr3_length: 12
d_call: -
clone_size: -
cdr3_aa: CASSLNLEKLFF
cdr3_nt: TGTGCCAGCAGCTTAAATCTTGAAAAACTGTTTTTT

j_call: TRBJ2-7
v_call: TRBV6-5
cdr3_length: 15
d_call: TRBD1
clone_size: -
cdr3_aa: CASSYFGTGSYEQYF
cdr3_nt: TGTGCCAGCAGTTACTTCGGGACAGGATCCTACGAGCAGTACTTC

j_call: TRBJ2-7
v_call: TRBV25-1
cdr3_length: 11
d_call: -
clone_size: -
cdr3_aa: CASSVLYEQYF
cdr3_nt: TGTGCCAGCAGTGTTCTCTACGAGCAGTACTTC

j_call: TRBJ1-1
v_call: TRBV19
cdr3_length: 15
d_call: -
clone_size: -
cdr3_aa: CASSIERRRNTEAFF
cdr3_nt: TGTGCCAGTAGTATAGAAAGAAGGAGGAACACTGAAGCTTTCTTT

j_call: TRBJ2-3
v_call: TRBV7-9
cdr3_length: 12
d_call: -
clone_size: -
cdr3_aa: CASSSKSDTQYF
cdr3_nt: TGTGCCAGCAGCTCCAAATCAGATACGCAGTATTTT

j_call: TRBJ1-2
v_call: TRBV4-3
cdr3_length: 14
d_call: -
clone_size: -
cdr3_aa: CASSQGKLATGYTF
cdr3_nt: TGCGCCAGCAGCCAGGGCAAGCTTGCGACGGGCTACACCTTC

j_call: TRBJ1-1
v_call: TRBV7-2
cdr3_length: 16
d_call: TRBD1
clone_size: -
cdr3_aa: CASSLAGQGARTEAFF
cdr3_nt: TGTGCCAGCAGCTTAGCTGGACAGGGGGCGAGAACTGAAGCTTTCTTT

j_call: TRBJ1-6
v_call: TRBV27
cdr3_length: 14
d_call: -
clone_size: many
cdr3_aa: CASKLIGGNSPLHF
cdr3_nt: TGTGCCAGCAAGTTGATAGGGGGAAATTCACCCCTCCACTTT